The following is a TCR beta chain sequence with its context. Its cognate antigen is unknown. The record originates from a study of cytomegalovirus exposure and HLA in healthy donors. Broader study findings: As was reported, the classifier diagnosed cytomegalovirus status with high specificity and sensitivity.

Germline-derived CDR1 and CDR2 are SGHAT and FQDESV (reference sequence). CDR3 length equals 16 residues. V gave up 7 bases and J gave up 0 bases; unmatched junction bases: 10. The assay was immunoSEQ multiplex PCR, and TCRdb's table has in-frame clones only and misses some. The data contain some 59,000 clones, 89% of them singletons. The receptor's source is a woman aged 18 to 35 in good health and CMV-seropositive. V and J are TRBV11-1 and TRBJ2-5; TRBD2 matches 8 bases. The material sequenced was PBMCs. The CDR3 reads CASTPLGGGYQETQYF. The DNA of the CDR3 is TGTGCCAGCACCCCCCTTGGCGGGGGGTACCAAGAGACCCAGTACTTC.